This TCR beta chain came from a study of T-cell reconstitution after alpha-beta-depleted transplantation in children. Study-level results: The authors attributed T-cell counts and diversity one year after transplant mostly to newly produced T cells.

TCRbeta library construction was performed incorporating unique molecular identifiers. TCRdb processed the PCR reads anew with MiXCR; each CDR3 protein has one entry. The sample records around 490,000 distinct CDR3 sequences, more than 9.5% being singletons. A remark on this clonotype: Its antigen remains unknown.

J gave up 7 bases and V 3 bases, and 12 bases lay outside the gene matches. The CDR3 loop spans 18 amino acids. Germline V gives CDR1 MNHEY, CDR2 SVGEGT. The TCR sequence derives from a female patient between 2 and 15 years old who had a stem cell transplant for aplastic anemia, so the T cells may come from the graft donor. V gene TRBV6-2 or TRBV6-3 combines with J gene TRBJ2-1, with 13 bases that match TRBD2. The sample here was PBMCs, mostly from graft donor cells, taken 180 days after TCRalphabeta/CD19-depleted stem cell transplant. The DNA for the CDR3 is TGTGCCAGCAGTTATTACCCGGGACTAGCGGGAAAAGGAAATGAGCAGTTCTTC. This translates into CASSYYPGLAGKGNEQFF.